This T cell receptor (beta chain) appears in the sequencing data of a study of cytomegalovirus exposure and HLA in healthy donors. Primers included in the PCR were 60 Vbeta and 13 Jbeta primers. TCRdb keeps only in-frame clones here, not all; method: immunoSEQ multiplex PCR. The data contain 70,000 to 90,000 clones, around 76% of them seen just once; the ten biggest clones take up around an eighth. V lost 0 bases and J lost 4; bases outside the gene matches: 10. The CDR3 is 16 amino acids. From germline, CDR1 is SGDLS and CDR2 YYNGEE. Study-level results: Among donors in an Asian-associated ancestry cluster, a later analysis reportedly found fewer N-insertions than the approximately 700-donor mean. The authors later found HLA-associated TCR beta chains more clonally expanded than equally common others. The study put under 200 TCR beta chains on its list as cytomegalovirus-associated. In an earlier analysis, about 90% or about 30%: the productive usage of most TCR beta V segments.

For this clone: Its antigen is undetermined.

The TCR comes from a male donor in good health and CMV-seropositive. The V gene is TRBV9, the J gene TRBJ2-7; 7 nucleotides line up with TRBD1. Sequencing used PBMCs. The CDR3 spells CASSVGPGTATYEQYF. The DNA for the CDR3 is TGTGCCAGCAGCGTAGGCCCCGGGACAGCTACATACGAGCAGTACTTC.